This T cell receptor beta chain was observed in a study of immune heterogeneity within non-small cell lung tumors. Study-wide context: It was found that the tumors were a few squamous cell carcinomas, under 13 non-squamous carcinomas and 1 not otherwise specified. Overall study results and limits: Local tumor mutational burden, with an R of about 0.31, correlated moderately but significantly with local T-cell clonality.

With 7 bases clipped from V and 5 bases from J, the junction kept 8 bases outside the gene matches. This CDR3 contains 14 residues. Amplifying TCR beta CDR3 involved multiplex PCR carried out with 32 V and 13 J primers. TCRdb independently ran MiXCR on the multiplex PCR reads; one entry per CDR3 protein. The table includes roughly 23,000 distinct CDR3 sequences, 25% to 30% detected once. In this sample, this clonotype turned up a few times. Its target is unknown. The template for each sample was 600 ng of genomic DNA, which had been extracted from bulk tumor tissue. Every primary tumor yielded several biopsies, spaced far apart, that were taken during surgery. Enrolled patients presented with newly diagnosed, previously untreated non-small cell lung cancer and underwent curative surgery.

Sequencing was carried out using lung tumor tissue. The source of this sequence is a man between 40 and 49 years old with non-small cell lung cancer. The chain joins TRBV12-3 or TRBV12-4 to TRBJ1-1; 9 bases map to TRBD1. CDR3 bases: TGTGCCAGCAAAGTGGGACAGGGAGGGACTGAAGCTTTCTTT. Translated: CASKVGQGGTEAFF.